This T cell receptor beta chain was profiled in a study of blood T cell repertoires in COVID-19. The wider study: PBMCs, B-cell-depleted T cells, or T cells provided the cDNA or gDNA that made up the material.

This clone was detected a few times. In the study's own analysis: Scientists estimated how many nucleated cells there were by amplifying reference gene primers. The assay was immunoSEQ multiplex PCR, and TCRdb's table has in-frame clones only and misses some. From that table come the V and J calls and clone size; the DNA was used to work out D and trimming. The sample consists of under 250,000 clones, around 91% of them appearing once. Germline V lookup: CDR1 LGHDT, CDR2 YNNKEL (reference sequence). CDR3 length equals 11 residues. Trimming stripped 10 bases from V and 5 bases from J, with 11 bases between.

The chain combines TRBV3-1 (or the pseudogene TRBV3-2) with TRBJ2-5; perhaps TRBD2 as D (6 bases). The sequenced sample was PBMCs or T cells enriched from blood (not recorded which). The sequence was obtained from a woman in her late teens or twenties in a cohort exposed to, infected with or recovered from COVID-19 (not recorded which). CDR3 sequence (DNA): TGTGCCACAACCCTAGCGGAGACCCAGTACTTC. Translated, it gives CATTLAETQYF.